This entry lists 28 T cell receptor beta chains sequenced from one sample in a study of human T cells and chemical hapten exposure (dated by TCRdb to 2020 to 2022). The library came from RACE. Sequencing took place on a NextSeq 500. In TCRdb, the public reads were trimmed at Q25 with fastp and aligned with MiXCR, with productive beta chains retained. CDR3 protein duplicates are merged, each entry listing the most common genes and DNA. Here the sample has some 190,000 distinct CDR3 sequences; 20% to 25% occur a single time. Of the sample, 6% to 8% is held by the ten largest clones. In the paper's terms, the time point label means: patch test 1, 2 weeks after DPC sensitization. This sample's treatment or condition label indicates: therapeutic diphenylcyclopropenone sensitization with weekly scalp DPC. The specimen was whole blood, collected in connection with sensitization to the hapten diphenylcyclopropenone (DPC). The receptors were sampled from a woman aged 50 to 65 with alopecia areata. Some clones in this sample may be carry-over from other donors' samples.

CDR3 sequence (DNA): TGCGCCAGCAGCTTGGTTCTACAGGGAGGTACTGAAGCTTTCTTT. Translation: CASSLVLQGGTEAFF. The chain combines TRBV5-1 with TRBJ1-1, with a tentative D call TRBD1 (6 bases). The ends were cut back, 0 bases at V and 5 bases at J, with 14 bases in the middle. Germline V gene data show CDR1 as SGHRS and CDR2 as YFSETQ. This CDR3 has 15 amino acids.

The chain has TRBV29-1 and TRBJ1-2; TRBD1 agrees at 7 bases. V dropped 6 bases and J dropped 4; count of bases not matched to a gene: 11. Germline values: CDR1 SQVTM, CDR2 ANQGSEA. The length of the CDR3 is 14 residues. The CDR3 loop is CSVKSGTEFYGYTF. The CDR3 DNA reads as TGCAGCGTCAAATCCGGGACAGAATTCTATGGCTACACCTTC.

CDR3 loop: CSAREQGGGYTF. CDR3 sequence (DNA): TGCAGTGCTAGAGAACAGGGGGGTGGCTACACCTTC. This chain links TRBV20-1 with TRBJ1-2; TRBD1 agrees at 8 bases. The V gene's germline CDR1 is DFQATT and CDR2 SNEGSKA (reference sequence). With 0 bases clipped from V and 7 bases from J, the junction kept 1 base outside the gene matches. The CDR3 covers 12 residues.

The chain is built from TRBV21-1 and TRBJ2-5; the table names TRBD1, a call not compared with the DNA. TRBV21-1 is tagged as a pseudogene. The CDR3 loop spans 17 amino acids. In DNA, the CDR3 is TGTGCCAGCCGTGGGCGAGAGGCCCCCGCAGGCCAAGAGACCCAGTACTTC. It is translated as CASRGREAPAGQETQYF.

The rearrangement uses TRBV7-6 and TRBJ1-1; 7 bases line up with TRBD1. The junction had 5 bases not matched to a gene; V was cut back by 4 bases and J by 3 bases. This CDR3 is built from 14 residues. In germline, CDR1 is SGHVS, CDR2 FNYEAQ. The DNA for the CDR3 is TGTGCCAGCAGCTCTGAGGGGGCGGACACTGAAGCTTTCTTT. The encoded protein is CASSSEGADTEAFF.

A few counts support this clonotype. This sequence joins TRBV3-1 and TRBJ1-4; tentatively, D is TRBD1 (5 bases). CDR3 length: 15 amino acids. From germline, CDR1 is LGHDT and CDR2 YNNKEL (reference sequence). Trimming shortened V by 0 bases and J by 4 bases, and 9 bases separated the two germline ends. CDR3 amino acids: CASSQDPGGNEKLFF. DNA of the CDR3: TGTGCCAGCAGCCAAGATCCGGGGGGTAATGAAAAACTGTTTTTT.

The J gene is TRBJ2-2, the V gene TRBV9; D not certain. There are 15 residues in the CDR3. The V gene's germline CDR1 is SGDLS and CDR2 YYNGEE. Trimming shortened V by 0 bases and J by 4 bases, and 10 bases separated the two germline ends. The CDR3: CASSVDSQSTGELFF. The CDR3, as DNA: TGTGCCAGCAGCGTAGACTCACAGAGCACCGGGGAGCTGTTTTTT.

The V gene is TRBV15, the J gene TRBJ2-6; D may be TRBD2 (6 bases). The CDR3 length is 18 residues. Germline V gene lookup returns CDR1 LNHNV and CDR2 YYDKDF (reference sequence). V gave up 2 bases and J gave up 1 base, with 15 bases separating them. The CDR3 nucleotides read TGTGCCACCAGCAGAACTTCGGGACTCCCATCTGGGGCCAACGTCCTGACTTTC. Residues: CATSRTSGLPSGANVLTF.

The V call is TRBV5-1, the J call TRBJ2-5, with TRBD2 matching 7 bases. V gave up 4 bases and J gave up 4 bases; unmatched junction bases: 13. Germline assignment: CDR1 SGHRS and CDR2 YFSETQ. The CDR3 spans 16 residues. CDR3 bases: TGCGCCAGCAGCCCAACCCCGGGACTACCACTAGAGACCCAGTACTTC. Its protein product is CASSPTPGLPLETQYF.

This clonotype has just a few counts. CDR3 sequence: CASSHDRLSYEQYF. The CDR3 DNA sequence: TGTGCCAGCAGCCACGATCGCCTCTCCTACGAGCAGTACTTC. The chain recombines TRBV27 with TRBJ2-7; D is uncertain. CDR1 and CDR2 from the germline V gene are MNHEY and SMNVEV (reference sequence). The CDR3 spans 14 residues. The V and J ends lost 6 bases and 0 bases respectively, with 12 bases between them.

V gene TRBV11-2 combines with J gene TRBJ2-3, with 10 bases fitting TRBD2. Germline CDR1 SGHAT, CDR2 FQNNGV. The V gene end was trimmed by 4 bases and the J gene end by 3 bases; junction bases not matched to a gene: 4. The CDR3 consists of 15 residues. CDR3 sequence reads: CASSSAGGPTDTQYF. DNA for the CDR3: TGTGCCAGCAGCTCAGCGGGAGGGCCAACAGATACGCAGTATTTT.

This clonotype was picked up a small number of times. The rearrangement uses TRBV29-1 and TRBJ2-7; unclear D gene. Germline CDR1 reads SQVTM; CDR2 reads ANQGSEA. V was pared by 1 base and J by 9 bases, with 19 bases between. This CDR3 has 14 residues. CDR3 amino acids: CSVEVTGSATWQYF. The DNA of the CDR3 is TGCAGCGTTGAAGTCACCGGAAGTGCAACGTGGCAGTACTTC.

The chain employs TRBV5-1 and TRBJ2-1; TRBD2 might be the D (6 bases). The V end lost 0 bases, the J end lost 5 bases, and 12 bases lay between the germline ends. CDR3 length equals 15 residues. Germline V gives CDR1 SGHRS, CDR2 YFSETQ. The CDR3 DNA sequence: TGCGCCAGCAGCTTGGTACTAGCAAATAACAATGAGCAGTTCTTC. This translates into CASSLVLANNNEQFF.

In its sample, this clonotype was seen a few times. One end of the junction fails to match germline, which may point to a read error. The genes are TRBV24-1 and TRBJ1-5; a weak D match, TRBD1 (5 bases). The CDR3 is made up of 14 amino acids. Germline V gives CDR1 KGHDR, CDR2 SFDVKD. CDR3 amino acids: CASSDLGDNQPQHF. Here the CDR3 DNA reads TGTGCCAGCAGTGATTTGGGGGACAATCAGCCCCAGCATTTT.

In its sample, this clonotype was seen a few times. V gene TRBV7-8 combines with J gene TRBJ2-3; D unclear. Germline V gene data show CDR1 as SGHVS and CDR2 as FQNEAQ. The V end lost 5 bases, the J end lost 3 bases, and 12 bases lay between the germline ends. There are 14 residues in the CDR3. Here the CDR3 DNA reads TGTGCCAGCAGCCCTGGCGAGATAACAGATACGCAGTATTTT. It encodes CASSPGEITDTQYF.

This clonotype was seen only a few times. This sequence joins TRBV10-3 and TRBJ2-7, with D unclear. This CDR3 region has 16 residues. Germline V gives CDR1 ENHRY, CDR2 SYGVKD. V lost 0 bases, J lost 4 bases, and 16 bases lay in between. This chain's CDR3 is CAISESGAALFYEQYF. CDR3 DNA sequence: TGTGCCATCAGTGAGTCAGGAGCAGCCCTCTTTTACGAGCAGTACTTC.

The J gene is TRBJ2-4, the V gene TRBV20-1; D tentatively fits TRBD1 or TRBD2 (6 bases each). This CDR3 region has 16 residues. Germline-derived CDR1 and CDR2 are DFQATT and SNEGSKA (reference sequence). The V gene lost 8 bases and the J gene lost 1 base, with 21 bases spanning the gap. CDR3 in amino acids: CSIPEGGRMAKNIQYF. The CDR3 DNA reads TGCAGTATCCCGGAAGGGGGGAGGATGGCCAAAAACATTCAGTACTTC.

This sequence joins TRBV5-1 and TRBJ1-4; D is unclear. V was pared by 0 bases and J by 6 bases, with 9 bases between. The length of the CDR3 is 14 residues. Germline assignment: CDR1 SGHRS and CDR2 YFSETQ. The CDR3 loop reads CASSLDGNDEKLFF. In DNA form, the CDR3 reads TGCGCCAGCAGCTTGGACGGGAATGATGAAAAACTGTTTTTT.

This clonotype showed up just a few times. The V gene is TRBV29-1, the J gene TRBJ1-1, with D hard to call. The ends were cut back, 3 bases at V and 5 bases at J, with 13 bases in the middle. Germline CDR1 is SQVTM and CDR2 is ANQGSEA. The CDR3 runs 13 residues. This chain's CDR3 is CSVDTGRSTEAFF. The CDR3, as DNA: TGCAGCGTTGACACTGGGCGGTCGACTGAAGCTTTCTTT.

A few counts support this clonotype. This rearrangement joins TRBV18 to TRBJ2-7; a possible D gene is TRBD1 (6 bases). This CDR3 has 12 amino acids. With 6 bases removed from V and 5 bases from J, the gap between germline ends came to 11 bases. Germline values: CDR1 KGHSH, CDR2 LQKENI. CDR3 bases: TGTGCCAGCTCGAGTAACAGGGACGAGCAGTACTTC. The encoded protein is CASSSNRDEQYF.

Only a few counts were recorded for this clonotype. The chain carries TRBV20-1 and TRBJ1-5; TRBD1 is a possible D gene (6 bases). Trimming left V 1 base short and J 10 bases short, with 14 bases between. This CDR3 contains 13 residues. The V gene's germline CDR1 is DFQATT and CDR2 SNEGSKA (reference sequence). The CDR3 reads CSARGGTNGPQHF. In DNA, the CDR3 is TGCAGTGCTAGAGGGGGGACAAATGGACCCCAGCATTTT.

The rearrangement links TRBV20-1 to TRBJ1-2; D unresolved. V lost 0 bases, J lost 6 bases, and 8 bases lay in between. The CDR3 extends over 12 amino acids. CDR1 is DFQATT, CDR2 SNEGSKA, per germline (reference sequence). The DNA for the CDR3 is TGCAGTGCTAGAGATGGAGGGAATGGCTACACCTTC. It yields the protein CSARDGGNGYTF.

This clonotype was counted ten times or more. This chain connects TRBV10-1 to TRBJ2-1; 10 bases are a match to TRBD2. The CDR3 extends over 15 amino acids. The ends lost 3 bases at V and 6 bases at J; junction bases unmatched: 5. Germline V gene data show CDR1 as WNHNN and CDR2 as SYGVQD (reference sequence). The CDR3 DNA reads as TGCGCCAGCAGTGACCCAGCGGGAGGGTTCAATGAGCAGTTCTTC. It translates to CASSDPAGGFNEQFF.

This clonotype showed up just a few times. The chain couples TRBV29-1 to TRBJ2-5; D not certain. The ends were cut back, 4 bases at V and 5 bases at J, with 11 bases in the middle. Germline V gene sequence: CDR1 SQVTM, CDR2 ANQGSEA. The CDR3 runs to 12 residues. The CDR3 bases are TGCAGCGTTGTCCATGGGTCGGAGACCCAGTACTTC. Encoded protein: CSVVHGSETQYF.

The chain employs TRBV5-1 and TRBJ1-1; D is perhaps TRBD1 (6 bases). The CDR3 has 14 residues. V dropped 4 bases and J dropped 7 bases, with 17 bases sitting between them. Per germline, CDR1 SGHRS and CDR2 YFSETQ. CDR3 bases: TGCGCCAGCAGCCCCTTCTCGGGGGCAGGTGAAGCTTTCTTT. Protein: CASSPFSGAGEAFF.

V is TRBV29-1 and J is TRBJ2-2; TRBD1 might be the D (6 bases). The CDR3 contains 14 residues. Trimming removed 7 bases at V and 3 bases at J, with 15 bases between. Germline CDR1 and CDR2: SQVTM and ANQGSEA. DNA of the CDR3: TGCAGCGGCCGCCGGGACACTTACACCGGGGAGCTGTTTTTT. Protein sequence: CSGRRDTYTGELFF.

This clonotype turned up a few times. This chain links TRBV5-1 with TRBJ1-1; no clear D gene. The ends were cut back, 3 bases at V and 0 bases at J, with 15 bases in the middle. This CDR3 comprises 16 residues. The germline V gene encodes CDR1 SGHRS and CDR2 YFSETQ. CDR3 protein: CASSSRARILNTEAFF. The CDR3 DNA is TGCGCCAGCAGCTCGCGGGCACGGATCCTGAACACTGAAGCTTTCTTT.

The chain joins TRBV6-2 or TRBV6-3 to TRBJ2-1, with D tentatively TRBD2 (6 bases). This CDR3 has 14 amino acids. V was clipped by 2 bases and J by 1 base, with 6 bases between them. CDR1 is MNHEY and CDR2 is SVGEGT in the germline V gene. CDR3 DNA sequence: TGTGCCAGCAGTTACGGGACTTCCTACAATGAGCAGTTCTTC. Residues: CASSYGTSYNEQFF.